This T cell receptor beta chain comes out of a study of shared clonotypes between healthy human individuals. Across the study: A donor's plate count was three for CD4 naive and three for CD4 memory; CD8 naive had two and CD8 memory one. Study-level results: In general, naive subsets displayed greater estimated richness than memory subsets did.

The J segment lost 3 bases and the V segment lost 6 bases, leaving 8 bases of the junction unmatched. Germline loops: CDR1 MNHNY, CDR2 SVGAGI (reference sequence). The CDR3 contains 16 residues. With regard to this clone: Its antigen is unidentified.

Everyone who donated was a Caucasian adult who lived in Nashville, Tennessee. The repertoire was sequenced with immunoSEQ multiplex PCR; TCRdb's copy has only in-frame clones and lacks some. The data contain 2 million to 3 million clones, approximately 94% of them singletons. This sequence joins TRBV6-6 and TRBJ1-2, with 12 bases matching TRBD1. The sequence derives from a man aged 18 to 35 in good health. What was sequenced was naive CD4+ T cells sorted from blood. As for subset: CD45RA+ positively selected. CDR3 bases: TGTGCCAGCAGCCCGGGACAGGGGGCAGGGGACTATGGCTACACCTTC. Its translation: CASSPGQGAGDYGYTF.